One sample yielded the 13 T cell receptor beta chains listed below, sequenced in a study of T cell changes during pregnancy in multiple sclerosis. The table came from immunoSEQ multiplex PCR; TCRdb's copy has only in-frame clones and leaves some out. The data show 40,000 to 65,000 clones, roughly 92% seen once. Sample: CD4+ T cells from peripheral blood mononuclear cells, taken in the third trimester of pregnancy. The receptors here all came from a female donor with multiple sclerosis, enrolled in a pregnancy study.

The chain combines TRBV18 with TRBJ2-3, with 11 nucleotides matching TRBD2. The length of the CDR3 is 14 residues. Trimming cost V 7 bases and J 4 bases; bases outside gene matches: 4. In germline, CDR1 is KGHSH, CDR2 LQKENI. CDR3 coding DNA: TGTGCCAGCTGCGGGACTAGCGGAGCAGATACGCAGTATTTT. Translated: CASCGTSGADTQYF.

In nucleotides, the CDR3 is TGTGCCAGCAGCCGGGACAGGAGGTTGAACACTGAAGCTTTCTTT. It encodes CASSRDRRLNTEAFF. J is TRBJ1-1 and V is TRBV5-4; 8 bases line up with TRBD1. The V gene's germline CDR1 is SGHNT and CDR2 YYREEE (reference sequence). There are 15 residues in the CDR3. Trimming took 4 bases from V and 0 from J; bases not matched to a gene: 5.

This clone occurred once. In DNA form, the CDR3 reads TGTGCCAGCAGCCGGGACAGCCTCTCCTACGAGCAGTACTTC. Amino acid sequence: CASSRDSLSYEQYF. V is TRBV5-4 and J is TRBJ2-7, with TRBD1 matching 7 bases. Germline lookup yields CDR1 SGHNT and CDR2 YYREEE (reference sequence). The CDR3 runs 14 residues. Trimming at V came to 4 bases and at J to 0 bases, leaving 4 bases not matched to a gene.

The chain has TRBV18 and TRBJ2-3; TRBD2 matches 9 bases. V gave up 2 bases and J gave up 3 bases; unmatched junction bases: 3. Germline values: CDR1 KGHSH, CDR2 LQKENI. This CDR3 spans 15 amino acids. Here the CDR3 DNA reads TGTGCCAGCTCACCAAGAGCGGGAGGAACAGATACGCAGTATTTT. Translated: CASSPRAGGTDTQYF. Using reference TRBV18 and TRBJ2-3 for the parts outside the CDR3, the full variable domain is NAGVMQNPRHLVRRRGQEARLRCSPMKGHSHVYWYRQLPEEGLKFMVYLQKENIIDESGMPKERFSAEFPKEGPSILRIQQVVRGDSAAYFCASSPRAGGTDTQYFGPGTRLTVL.

The chain has TRBV10-3 and TRBJ2-1; 9 positions match TRBD2. The germline gives CDR1 ENHRY, CDR2 SYGVKD. J was trimmed by 7 bases and V by 1 base; bases with no gene match: 11. The CDR3 spans 17 residues. The CDR3 spells CAISELTLSGGGNEQFF. CDR3 nucleotide sequence: TGTGCCATCAGTGAGTTGACACTTAGCGGGGGAGGGAATGAGCAGTTCTTC.

The CDR3 DNA reads as TGTGCCAGCAGCTTCCAGGGGACTAGAGCGGGGAGGGAGCTGTTTTTT. This translates into CASSFQGTRAGRELFF. The chain joins TRBV11-1 to TRBJ2-2; TRBD2 matches at 8 bases. Unmatched junction bases numbered 12, after V lost 3 bases and J lost 9 bases. This CDR3 contains 16 residues. Germline V gene lookup returns CDR1 SGHAT and CDR2 FQDESV (reference sequence).

The gene calls are TRBV10-3 and TRBJ2-1; 12 bases fit TRBD2. The CDR3 contains 19 residues. Germline V gene lookup returns CDR1 ENHRY and CDR2 SYGVKD. J lost 2 bases, V lost 2 bases, and 10 bases had no gene match. The CDR3 here is CAISEGASGGAFAYNEQFF. CDR3 DNA: TGTGCCATCAGTGAGGGGGCTAGCGGGGGGGCCTTCGCCTACAATGAGCAGTTCTTC.

The rearrangement links TRBV7-2 to TRBJ2-3; TRBD2 matches 8 bases. Germline lookup yields CDR1 SGHTA and CDR2 FQGNSA. The CDR3 is made up of 14 amino acids. After removal of 2 bases from V and 5 bases from J, the junction contained 3 bases not matched to a gene. CDR3 loop: CASSLLAGVDTQYF. DNA of the CDR3: TGTGCCAGCAGCTTACTAGCGGGCGTAGATACGCAGTATTTT.

This chain uses TRBV27 with TRBJ2-7; 8 nucleotides line up with TRBD2. Germline CDR1 is MNHEY and CDR2 is SMNVEV (reference sequence). V lost 8 bases, J lost 4 bases, and 7 bases stayed unmatched. The CDR3 is 13 residues long. CDR3 sequence reads: CASGGGNRYEQYF. The CDR3 nucleotides are TGTGCCAGCGGCGGGGGGAACAGATACGAGCAGTACTTC.

The chain couples TRBV30 to TRBJ1-5; 10 bases match TRBD1. Germline V gene lookup returns CDR1 GTSNPN and CDR2 SVGIG (reference sequence). The CDR3 loop spans 15 amino acids. V dropped 5 bases and J dropped 2; count of bases not matched to a gene: 6. CDR3 nucleotides: TGTGCCTGGCGACAGGGGGCTGGGGGCAATCAGCCCCAGCATTTT. Translated, it gives CAWRQGAGGNQPQHF. The complete variable domain, with remaining parts taken from reference TRBV30 and TRBJ1-5, reads SQTIHQWPATLVQPVGSPLSLECTVEGTSNPNLYWYRQAAGRGLQLLFYSVGIGQISSEVPQNLSASRPQDRQFILSSKKLLLSDSGFYLCAWRQGAGGNQPQHFGDGTRLSIL.

The V gene is TRBV29-1, the J gene TRBJ2-7; a possible D gene is TRBD1 (5 bases). The CDR3 is 12 residues long. Germline V lookup: CDR1 SQVTM, CDR2 ANQGSEA. The V end was cut by 4 bases, the J end by 4 bases, with 11 bases between. This CDR3 is CSVVRVGYEQYF. Written as DNA, the CDR3 is TGCAGCGTTGTCAGGGTAGGTTACGAGCAGTACTTC.

The gene calls are TRBV28 and TRBJ1-5; 10 bases are shared with TRBD1. This CDR3 comprises 16 residues. After removal of 0 bases from V and 7 bases from J, the junction contained 6 bases not matched to a gene. Germline V gives CDR1 MDHEN, CDR2 SYDVKM. The CDR3 spells CASSLWGQGREQPQHF. CDR3 bases: TGTGCCAGCAGTTTATGGGGACAGGGGAGGGAGCAGCCCCAGCATTTT.

In its sample, this clone was seen a few times. V usage is TRBV5-4 and J usage is TRBJ2-5, with D perhaps matching TRBD2 (5 bases). Trimming took off 0 bases at V and 2 bases at J, with 5 bases between the two ends. The CDR3 contains 13 residues. CDR1 is SGHNT and CDR2 is YYREEE in the germline V gene (reference sequence). The chain's CDR3 is CASSLGRQETQYF. Written as DNA, the CDR3 is TGTGCCAGCAGCTTGGGGAGGCAAGAGACCCAGTACTTC. The complete variable domain, with remaining parts taken from reference TRBV5-4 and TRBJ2-5, reads ETGVTQSPTHLIKTRGQQVTLRCSSQSGHNTVSWYQQALGQGPQFIFQYYREEENGRGNFPPRFSGLQFPNYSSELNVNALELDDSALYLCASSLGRQETQYFGPGTRLLVL.